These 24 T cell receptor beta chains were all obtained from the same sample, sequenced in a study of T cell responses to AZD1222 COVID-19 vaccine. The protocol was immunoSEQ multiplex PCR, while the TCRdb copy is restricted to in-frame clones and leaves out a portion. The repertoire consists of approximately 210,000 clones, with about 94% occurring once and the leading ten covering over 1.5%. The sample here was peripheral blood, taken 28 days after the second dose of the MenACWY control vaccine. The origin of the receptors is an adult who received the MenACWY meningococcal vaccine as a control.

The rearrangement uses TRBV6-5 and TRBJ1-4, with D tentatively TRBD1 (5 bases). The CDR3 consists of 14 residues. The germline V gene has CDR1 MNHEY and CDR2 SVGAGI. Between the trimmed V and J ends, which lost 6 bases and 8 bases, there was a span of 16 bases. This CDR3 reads CASSSGTRREKLFF. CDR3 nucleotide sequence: TGTGCCAGCAGCTCCGGGACCCGACGGGAAAAACTGTTTTTT.

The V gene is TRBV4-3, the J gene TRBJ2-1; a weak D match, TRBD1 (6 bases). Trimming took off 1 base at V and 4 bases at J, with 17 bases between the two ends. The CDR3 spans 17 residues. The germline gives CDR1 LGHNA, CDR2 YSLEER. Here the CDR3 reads CASSQALDREDYNEQFF. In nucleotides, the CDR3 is TGCGCCAGCAGCCAAGCCCTGGACAGAGAGGATTACAATGAGCAGTTCTTC.

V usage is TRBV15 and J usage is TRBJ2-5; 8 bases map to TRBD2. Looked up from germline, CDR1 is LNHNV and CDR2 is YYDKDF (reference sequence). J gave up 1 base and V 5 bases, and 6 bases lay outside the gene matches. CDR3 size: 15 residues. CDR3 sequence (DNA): TGTGCCACCAGCGGTATAGCGGGGATCCAAGAGACCCAGTACTTC. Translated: CATSGIAGIQETQYF.

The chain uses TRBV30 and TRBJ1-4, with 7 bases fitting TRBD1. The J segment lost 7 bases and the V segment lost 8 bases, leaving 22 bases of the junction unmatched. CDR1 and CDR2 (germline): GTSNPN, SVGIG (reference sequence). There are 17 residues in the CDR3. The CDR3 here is CAGDLIQNRGVGEKLFF. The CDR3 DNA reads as TGTGCCGGGGACCTAATACAAAACAGGGGAGTAGGTGAAAAACTGTTTTTT.

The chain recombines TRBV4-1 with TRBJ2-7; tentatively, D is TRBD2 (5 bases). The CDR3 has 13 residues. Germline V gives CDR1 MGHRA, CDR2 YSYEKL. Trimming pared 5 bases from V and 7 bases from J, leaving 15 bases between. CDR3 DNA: TGCGCCAGCAGCGACGGCCCTCGAGGGGAGCAGTACTTC. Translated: CASSDGPRGEQYF.

As DNA, the CDR3 is TGCGCCGCAAGGGGCGATAACTATGGCTACACCTTC. Protein sequence: CAARGDNYGYTF. The V gene is TRBV5-1, the J gene TRBJ1-2; a possible D gene is TRBD1 (5 bases). The length of the CDR3 is 12 residues. Germline V lookup: CDR1 SGHRS, CDR2 YFSETQ. The V and J ends lost 10 bases and 1 base respectively, with 11 bases between them.

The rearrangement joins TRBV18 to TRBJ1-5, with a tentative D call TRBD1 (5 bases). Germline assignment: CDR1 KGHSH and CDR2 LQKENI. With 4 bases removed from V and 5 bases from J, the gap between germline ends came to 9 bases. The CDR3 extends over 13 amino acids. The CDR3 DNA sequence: TGTGCCAGCTCACGTGGGGGAGATCAGCCCCAGCATTTT. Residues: CASSRGGDQPQHF.

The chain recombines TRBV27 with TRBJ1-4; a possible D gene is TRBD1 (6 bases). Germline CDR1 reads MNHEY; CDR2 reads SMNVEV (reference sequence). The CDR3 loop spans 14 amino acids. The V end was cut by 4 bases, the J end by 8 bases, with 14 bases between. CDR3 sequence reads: CASSYNGGREKLFF. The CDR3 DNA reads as TGTGCCAGCAGTTATAACGGGGGGCGAGAAAAACTGTTTTTT. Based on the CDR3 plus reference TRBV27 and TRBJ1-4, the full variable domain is EAQVTQNPRYLITVTGKKLTVTCSQNMNHEYMSWYRQDPGLGLRQIYYSMNVEVTDKGDVPEGYKVSRKEKRNFPLILESPSPNQTSLYFCASSYNGGREKLFFGSGTQLSVL.

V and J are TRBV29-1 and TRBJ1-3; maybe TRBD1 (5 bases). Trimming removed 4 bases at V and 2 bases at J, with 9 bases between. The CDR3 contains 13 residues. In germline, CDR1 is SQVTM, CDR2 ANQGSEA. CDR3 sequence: CSVVTGAGNTIYF. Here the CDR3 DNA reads TGCAGCGTTGTTACAGGCGCTGGAAACACCATATATTTT.

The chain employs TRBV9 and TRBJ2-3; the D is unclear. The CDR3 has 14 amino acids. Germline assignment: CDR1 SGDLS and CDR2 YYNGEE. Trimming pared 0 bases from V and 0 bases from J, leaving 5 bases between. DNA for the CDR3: TGTGCCAGCAGCGTAGGTCCCAGCACAGATACGCAGTATTTT. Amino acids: CASSVGPSTDTQYF.

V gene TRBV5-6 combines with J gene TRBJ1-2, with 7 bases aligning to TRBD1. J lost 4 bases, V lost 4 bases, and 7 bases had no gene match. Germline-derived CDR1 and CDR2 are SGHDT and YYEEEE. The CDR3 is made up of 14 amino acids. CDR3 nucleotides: TGTGCCAGCAGCCTAGGGGGCAGCCTCTATGGCTACACCTTC. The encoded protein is CASSLGGSLYGYTF.

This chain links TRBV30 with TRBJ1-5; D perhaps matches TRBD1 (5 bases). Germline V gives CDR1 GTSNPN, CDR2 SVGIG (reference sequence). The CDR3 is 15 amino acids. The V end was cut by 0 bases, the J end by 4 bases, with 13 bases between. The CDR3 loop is CAWSVKRGQNQPQHF. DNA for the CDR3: TGTGCCTGGAGTGTGAAGAGGGGCCAAAATCAGCCCCAGCATTTT.

The CDR3 region has the DNA TGTGCCAGCAGCCAAGGGCCGAGCTCCTACGAGCAGTACTTC. Encoded protein: CASSQGPSSYEQYF. This chain links TRBV3-1 (or the pseudogene TRBV3-2) with TRBJ2-7; D is unclear. Germline V lookup: CDR1 LGHDT, CDR2 YNNKEL (reference sequence). The V and J ends lost 1 base and 0 bases respectively, with 7 bases between them. This CDR3 comprises 14 residues.

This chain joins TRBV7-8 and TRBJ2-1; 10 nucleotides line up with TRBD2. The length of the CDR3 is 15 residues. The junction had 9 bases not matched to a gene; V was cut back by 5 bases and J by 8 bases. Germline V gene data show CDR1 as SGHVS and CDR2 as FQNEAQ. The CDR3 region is CASSEREGYLYEQFF. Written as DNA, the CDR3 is TGTGCCAGCAGCGAGCGGGAGGGGTATCTATATGAGCAGTTCTTC.

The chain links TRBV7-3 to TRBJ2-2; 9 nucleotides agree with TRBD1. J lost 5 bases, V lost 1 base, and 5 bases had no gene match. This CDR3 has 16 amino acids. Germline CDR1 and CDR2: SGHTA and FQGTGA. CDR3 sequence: CASSLKGQGRTGELFF. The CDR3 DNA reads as TGTGCCAGCAGCTTAAAAGGACAGGGGAGGACCGGGGAGCTGTTTTTT.

This CDR3 is CASNPRGENTEAFF. The CDR3 region has the DNA TGTGCCAGCAACCCAAGAGGGGAGAACACTGAAGCTTTCTTT. V and J are TRBV7-2 and TRBJ1-1; possible D gene TRBD1, 5 bases. V shed 7 bases and J shed 1 base, with 13 bases lying between them. CDR1 SGHTA and CDR2 FQGNSA come from the germline V gene. This CDR3 region has 14 residues. Combining the CDR3 with reference TRBV7-2 and TRBJ1-1 gives the whole variable domain GAGVSQSPSNKVTEKGKDVELRCDPISGHTALYWYRQSLGQGLEFLIYFQGNSAPDKSGLPSDRFSAERTGGSVSTLTIQRTQQEDSAVYLCASNPRGENTEAFFGQGTRLTVV.

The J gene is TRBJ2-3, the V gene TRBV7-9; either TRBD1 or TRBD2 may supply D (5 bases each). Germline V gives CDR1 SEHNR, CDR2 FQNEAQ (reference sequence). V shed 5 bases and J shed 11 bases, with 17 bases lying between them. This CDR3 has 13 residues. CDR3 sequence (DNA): TGTGCCAGCAGCGGGCGTGGGACGAACCAGCAGTATTTT. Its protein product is CASSGRGTNQQYF.

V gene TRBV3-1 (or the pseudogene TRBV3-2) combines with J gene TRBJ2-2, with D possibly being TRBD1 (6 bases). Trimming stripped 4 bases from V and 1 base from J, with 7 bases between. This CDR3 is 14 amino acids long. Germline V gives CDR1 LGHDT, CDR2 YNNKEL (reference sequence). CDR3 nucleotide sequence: TGTGCCAGCAGCCGAGGGGGGAACACCGGGGAGCTGTTTTTT. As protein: CASSRGGNTGELFF.

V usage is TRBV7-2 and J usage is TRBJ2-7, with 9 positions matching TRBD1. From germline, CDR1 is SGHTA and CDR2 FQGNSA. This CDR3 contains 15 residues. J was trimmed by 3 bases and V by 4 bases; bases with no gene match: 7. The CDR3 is CASSWTGAGGYEQYF. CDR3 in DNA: TGTGCCAGCAGCTGGACAGGGGCGGGTGGCTACGAGCAGTACTTC.

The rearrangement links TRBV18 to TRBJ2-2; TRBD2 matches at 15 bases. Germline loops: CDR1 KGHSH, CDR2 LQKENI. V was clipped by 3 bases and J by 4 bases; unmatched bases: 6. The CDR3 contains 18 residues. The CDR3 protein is CASSPGLAGGSATGELFF. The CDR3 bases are TGTGCCAGCTCACCCGGACTAGCGGGAGGGTCGGCCACCGGGGAGCTGTTTTTT.

Here the CDR3 reads CASSSGQGTTIYF. CDR3 nucleotides: TGTGCCAGCAGTTCCGGACAGGGGACCACCATATATTTT. This chain connects TRBV28 to TRBJ1-3; TRBD1 aligns across 9 bases. V lost 4 bases, J lost 9 bases, and 4 bases stayed unmatched. The CDR3 sequence is 13 residues long. CDR1 and CDR2 from the germline V gene are MDHEN and SYDVKM.

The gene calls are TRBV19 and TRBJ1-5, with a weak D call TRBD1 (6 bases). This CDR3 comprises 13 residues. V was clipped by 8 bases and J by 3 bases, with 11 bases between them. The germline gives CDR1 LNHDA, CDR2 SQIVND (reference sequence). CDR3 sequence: CASAGQFNQPQHF. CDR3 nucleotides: TGTGCCAGTGCCGGACAGTTCAATCAGCCCCAGCATTTT.

CDR3 sequence: CASSYSGGELFF. Here the CDR3 DNA reads TGTGCCAGCAGTTACTCGGGCGGGGAGCTGTTTTTT. The V gene is TRBV6-5, the J gene TRBJ2-2; D unresolved. Trimming took 0 bases from V and 7 from J, leaving 3 bases between them. The CDR3 runs to 12 residues. CDR1 MNHEY and CDR2 SVGAGI come from the germline V gene.

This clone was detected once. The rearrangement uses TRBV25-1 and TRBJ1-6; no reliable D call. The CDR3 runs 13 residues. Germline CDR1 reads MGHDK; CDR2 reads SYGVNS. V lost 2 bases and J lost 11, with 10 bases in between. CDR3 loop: CASSERPAAPLHF. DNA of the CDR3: TGTGCCAGCAGTGAACGTCCTGCGGCACCCCTCCACTTT.